The 24 T cell receptor beta chains listed next were all sequenced from one sample in a study of Graves' ophthalmopathy and Graves' hyperthyroidism. Amplification targeted the TCR beta CDR3 regions, with RNA transcripts as the source material. Second-round multiplex PCR followed a first-round RT-PCR using HTBI primers. TCRdb reprocessed the multiplex PCR reads via MiXCR and lists one record per CDR3 protein. Altogether roughly 50,000 distinct CDR3 sequences are present, roughly 47% being singletons, with the ten largest covering roughly 4.7%. The specimen sequenced was peripheral blood. Receptors originate from an adult woman with Graves' ophthalmopathy.

This sequence joins TRBV3-2 and TRBJ2-7; the table calls TRBD1, which could not be checked here. TRBV3-2 is a pseudogene. This CDR3 contains 15 residues. CDR3 nucleotides: TGTGCCAGCAGCCGCCGGGACAGGGGCCCCTACGAGCAGTACTTC. This sequence encodes CASSRRDRGPYEQYF.

V usage is TRBV10-3 and J usage is TRBJ2-5; D uncertain. The V gene lost 5 bases and the J gene lost 4 bases, with 8 bases spanning the gap. Germline CDR1 is ENHRY and CDR2 is SYGVKD. This CDR3 has 12 amino acids. CDR3 protein: CAISLSGETQYF. Here the CDR3 DNA reads TGTGCCATCAGTCTCTCGGGAGAGACCCAGTACTTC.

This clonotype was seen at least ten times. The chain carries TRBV6-4 and TRBJ2-1; 15 positions match TRBD2. The length of the CDR3 is 15 residues. Looked up from germline, CDR1 is MRHNA and CDR2 is SNTAGT. V lost 2 bases, J lost 8 bases, and 1 base stayed unmatched. CDR3 in amino acids: CASSDRTSGRDEQFF. In DNA, the CDR3 is TGTGCCAGCAGTGACCGGACTAGCGGGAGGGATGAGCAGTTCTTC.

This chain joins TRBV28 and TRBJ1-4; D unclear. V gave up 8 bases and J gave up 4 bases, with 20 bases separating them. CDR1 is MDHEN and CDR2 is SYDVKM in the germline V gene. The CDR3 runs 16 residues. This CDR3 is CASSRSVQPGNEKLFF. CDR3 bases: TGTGCCAGCTCACGATCCGTACAGCCCGGTAATGAAAAACTGTTTTTT.

A remark on this clonotype: No conserved phenylalanine or tryptophan ends this CDR3, so it is likely a read error. The J gene is TRBJ2-1, the V gene TRBV11-2; TRBD2 aligns across 7 bases. The CDR3 covers 16 residues. Germline V gene data show CDR1 as SGHAT and CDR2 as FQNNGV. V trimming: 4 bases; J trimming: 4 bases; junction bases outside the gene matches: 10. CDR3 bases: TGTGCCAGCAGCTACGTAGCCCAGCGGGAATACAATGAGCAGTTCTCC. Amino acid sequence: CASSYVAQREYNEQFS.

As to this clonotype: No conserved phenylalanine or tryptophan is present at the end of the CDR3, so a read error is the likely explanation. The rearrangement uses TRBV15 and TRBJ2-7; D is unclear. Germline-derived CDR1 and CDR2 are LNHNV and YYDKDF (reference sequence). This CDR3 region has 12 residues. V was pared by 7 bases and J by 4 bases, with 11 bases between. For the CDR3, the DNA is TGTGCCACCAACAGTTTCGAGTACGAGCAGTACCTC. It encodes CATNSFEYEQYL.

As to this clonotype: Germline and junction disagree at one end, which may indicate a read error. The chain carries TRBV7-9 and TRBJ1-1; a weak D match, TRBD1 (6 bases). Looked up from germline, CDR1 is SEHNR and CDR2 is FQNEAQ (reference sequence). The CDR3 spans 12 residues. The CDR3 DNA is TGTGCCTGCAGCCTCGGACAGAGAGAGGCTTTCTTT. It specifies CACSLGQREAFF.

V and J are TRBV20-1 and TRBJ2-7; D uncertain. V was cut by 1 base and J by 6 bases, with 7 bases left in between. Germline V gene sequence: CDR1 DFQATT, CDR2 SNEGSKA (reference sequence). The CDR3 totals 11 residues. CDR3: CSARGGVEQYF. CDR3 coding DNA: TGCAGTGCTAGAGGTGGCGTCGAGCAGTACTTC.

The gene calls are TRBV7-2 and TRBJ2-2, with a weak D call TRBD2 (5 bases). V lost 0 bases and J lost 5, with 7 bases in between. This CDR3 has 14 residues. Germline CDR1 reads SGHTA; CDR2 reads FQGNSA. The DNA of the CDR3 is TGTGCCAGCAGCTTAGCGGGAGCTACCGGGGAGCTGTTTTTT. It is translated as CASSLAGATGELFF.

This clonotype is labeled medium-sized. CDR3 in DNA: TGTGCCAGCAGAACACAGGGGTTCGAGCAGTACTTC. Amino acid sequence: CASRTQGFEQYF. This rearrangement joins TRBV7-9 to TRBJ2-7, with TRBD1 identical over 7 bases. This CDR3 region has 12 residues. Germline V lookup: CDR1 SEHNR, CDR2 FQNEAQ (reference sequence). With 6 bases clipped from V and 6 bases from J, the junction kept 5 bases outside the gene matches.

The J gene is TRBJ2-3, the V gene TRBV7-9; 8 bases match TRBD1. This CDR3 has 14 amino acids. Germline CDR1 reads SEHNR; CDR2 reads FQNEAQ (reference sequence). With 1 base clipped from V and 5 bases from J, the junction kept 2 bases outside the gene matches. For the CDR3, the DNA is TGTGCCAGCAGCTTAGGACAGGGGAAAGATACGCAGTATTTT. Its translation is CASSLGQGKDTQYF.

As to this clonotype: The conserved final phenylalanine or tryptophan is absent from the CDR3, which likely points to a read error. No DNA is shown, since the ends of the CDR3 on it are uncertain; the CDR3 is the one TCRdb lists. V usage is TRBV4-2 and J usage is TRBJ2-6. The germline V gene has CDR1 LGHNA and CDR2 YNFKEQ. The CDR3 spans 8 residues, counting both ends. The CDR3 spells CANSQALS.

The table lists this clonotype with many counts. This chain links TRBV27 with TRBJ2-1; D is possibly TRBD2 (5 bases). Trimming removed 1 base at V and 0 bases at J, with 7 bases between. In germline, CDR1 is MNHEY, CDR2 SMNVEV (reference sequence). This CDR3 has 15 residues. This CDR3 reads CASSLLAFSYNEQFF. The CDR3 region has the DNA TGTGCCAGCAGTTTATTAGCGTTCTCCTACAATGAGCAGTTCTTC.

The V gene is TRBV7-2, the J gene TRBJ2-2; a possible D gene is TRBD1 (6 bases). Per the germline V gene, CDR1 is SGHTA and CDR2 is FQGNSA. V lost 5 bases and J 5 bases, leaving 15 bases between the germline ends. This CDR3 has 15 residues. The CDR3 coding sequence is TGTGCCAGCAGCCGAGACCCAACAGGGACCGGGGAGCTGTTTTTT. The encoded protein is CASSRDPTGTGELFF.

This clonotype appeared many times. This chain connects TRBV5-8 to TRBJ2-7, with D maybe TRBD1 (5 bases). CDR3 size: 12 residues. CDR1 is SGHTS, CDR2 YDEGEE, per germline. Trimming pared 5 bases from V and 4 bases from J, leaving 10 bases between. The CDR3 loop reads CASSSQGYEQYF. The CDR3 nucleotides are TGTGCCAGCAGTTCTCAGGGATACGAGCAGTACTTC.

This clonotype showed up many times. V and J are TRBV11-3 and TRBJ2-2; D gene unclear. The CDR3 extends over 14 amino acids. Germline V CDR1 and CDR2: SGHNT, YENEEA. V shed 4 bases and J shed 6 bases, with 12 bases lying between them. The CDR3 nucleotides are TGTGCCAGCAGCTCGCCGCCCGCACCCGGGGAGCTGTTTTTT. Its translation is CASSSPPAPGELFF.

This clonotype was counted a few times. V is TRBV10-3 and J is TRBJ1-2; 7 nucleotides align to TRBD1. This CDR3 region has 12 residues. Germline V gene sequence: CDR1 ENHRY, CDR2 SYGVKD. J gave up 12 bases and V 6 bases, and 10 bases lay outside the gene matches. The CDR3 region is CAIRGTDSGNTF. The CDR3 DNA is TGTGCCATCAGAGGGACAGACTCTGGAAACACCTTC.

This sequence joins TRBV5-1 and TRBJ2-7; 11 nucleotides align to TRBD2. Germline CDR1 and CDR2: SGHRS and YFSETQ. V was clipped by 1 base and J by 2 bases; unmatched bases: 2. This CDR3 has 15 residues. The CDR3 spells CASSLTSGSPYEQYF. DNA of the CDR3: TGCGCCAGCAGCTTGACTAGCGGGAGCCCCTACGAGCAGTACTTC.

This clonotype was seen ten or more times. The gene calls are TRBV6-6 and TRBJ2-2; D is possibly TRBD1 or TRBD2 (5 bases each). This CDR3 spans 13 amino acids. V lost 8 bases and J lost 7, with 14 bases in between. The germline V gene encodes CDR1 MNHNY and CDR2 SVGAGI (reference sequence). The CDR3 bases are TGTGCCAGCGGGGGATTGGGGGTCGGGGAGCTGTTTTTT. This sequence encodes CASGGLGVGELFF.

This clonotype was counted many times. The chain joins TRBV6-6 to TRBJ1-6, with a tentative D call TRBD1 (5 bases). Germline CDR1 and CDR2: MNHNY and SVGAGI (reference sequence). This CDR3 has 15 residues. V was clipped by 2 bases and J by 7 bases, with 12 bases between them. In DNA form, the CDR3 reads TGTGCCAGCAGTTACCGAGGGACCGCGAATTCACCCCTCCACTTT. Its translation is CASSYRGTANSPLHF.

This clonotype occurred many times. This chain links TRBV11-1 with TRBJ2-1; TRBD2 might be the D (5 bases). Per the germline V gene, CDR1 is SGHAT and CDR2 is FQDESV (reference sequence). V dropped 2 bases and J dropped 7 bases, with 15 bases sitting between them. The CDR3 sequence is 15 residues long. CDR3 amino acids: CASSLSGRRSNEQFF. The DNA of the CDR3 is TGTGCCAGCAGCTTATCCGGCAGGAGGAGTAATGAGCAGTTCTTC.

The chain is built from TRBV19 and TRBJ1-1, with D possibly matching TRBD1 (6 bases). There are 14 residues in the CDR3. V was shortened by 3 bases and J by 0 bases, with 8 bases between the two germline ends. Per the germline V gene, CDR1 is LNHDA and CDR2 is SQIVND (reference sequence). CDR3 sequence reads: CASSITGMNTEAFF. In nucleotides, the CDR3 is TGTGCCAGTAGTATCACAGGGATGAACACTGAAGCTTTCTTT.

This rearrangement joins TRBV7-9 to TRBJ2-5; D gene ambiguous. The CDR3 extends over 12 amino acids. V was pared by 2 bases and J by 5 bases, with 6 bases between. CDR1 is SEHNR and CDR2 is FQNEAQ in the germline V gene (reference sequence). The CDR3 coding sequence is TGTGCCAGCAGCTTAAATCCGGAGACCCAGTACTTC. Amino acid sequence: CASSLNPETQYF. The variable domain in full, with the rest retrieved from reference TRBV7-9 and TRBJ2-5, is DTGVSQNPRHKITKRGQNVTFRCDPISEHNRLYWYRQTLGQGPEFLTYFQNEAQLEKSRLLSDRFSAERPKGSFSTLEIQRTEQGDSAMYLCASSLNPETQYFGPGTRLLVL.

This clonotype showed up many times. This chain uses TRBV20-1 with TRBJ2-7, with D perhaps TRBD1 (6 bases). This CDR3 is 15 amino acids long. Deletions cut 0 bases from V and 5 bases from J, with 17 bases between. CDR1 is DFQATT, CDR2 SNEGSKA, per germline (reference sequence). The CDR3 DNA is TGCAGTGCTAGAGATCCCAAACAGGGTAAAGACGAGCAGTACTTC. Translation: CSARDPKQGKDEQYF.